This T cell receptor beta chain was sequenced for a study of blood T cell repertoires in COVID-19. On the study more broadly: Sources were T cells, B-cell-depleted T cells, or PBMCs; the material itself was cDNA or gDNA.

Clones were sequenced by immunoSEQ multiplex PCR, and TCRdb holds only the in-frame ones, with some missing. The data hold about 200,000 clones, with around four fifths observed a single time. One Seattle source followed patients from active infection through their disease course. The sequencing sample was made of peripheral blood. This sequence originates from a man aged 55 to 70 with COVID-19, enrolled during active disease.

In DNA form, the CDR3 reads TGTGCCAGCAGCACCCGGACAGCGAGCTCCTACAATGAGCAGTTCTTC. Amino acids: CASSTRTASSYNEQFF. The chain couples TRBV11-2 to TRBJ2-1, with D perhaps TRBD1 (6 bases). CDR1 and CDR2 from the germline V gene are SGHAT and FQNNGV. The V and J ends lost 5 bases and 0 bases respectively, with 14 bases between them. The CDR3 runs to 16 residues.